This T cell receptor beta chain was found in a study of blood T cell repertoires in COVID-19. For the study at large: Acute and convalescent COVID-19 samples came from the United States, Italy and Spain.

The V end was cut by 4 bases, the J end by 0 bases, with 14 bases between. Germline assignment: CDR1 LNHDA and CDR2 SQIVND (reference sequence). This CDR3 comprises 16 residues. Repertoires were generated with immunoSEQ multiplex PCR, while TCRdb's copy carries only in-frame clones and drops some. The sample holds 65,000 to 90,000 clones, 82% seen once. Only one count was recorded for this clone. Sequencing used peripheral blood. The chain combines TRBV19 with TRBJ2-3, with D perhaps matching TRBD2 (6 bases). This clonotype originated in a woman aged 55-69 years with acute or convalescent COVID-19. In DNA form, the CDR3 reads TGTGCCAGTAGTACCGGGACTTTTCCTAGCACAGATACGCAGTATTTT. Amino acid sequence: CASSTGTFPSTDTQYF.